This TCR beta chain was sequenced during a study of cytomegalovirus exposure and HLA in healthy donors. General observations from the study: Testing in vitro showed a few CMV-associated chains specific for CMV antigens. The study labeled more than 150 TCR beta chains cytomegalovirus-associated.

CDR3 length: 14 residues. The germline CDR1 and CDR2 sequences are GTSNPN and SVGIG (reference sequence). Trimming took 0 bases from V and 2 from J, leaving 7 bases between them. Turning to this clone: What it binds is unknown.

This table comes from immunoSEQ multiplex PCR, and its TCRdb copy is limited to in-frame clones, with some not included. The table has some 86,000 clones, approximately 93% seen once. The V and J genes are TRBV30 and TRBJ1-4, with no clear D. Sequencing used PBMCs. The TCR sequence derives from a woman aged 30 to 39 in good health and CMV-seronegative. The CDR3 here is CAWSVGGTNEKLFF. In DNA, the CDR3 is TGTGCCTGGAGTGTAGGCGGGACTAATGAAAAACTGTTTTTT.